This TCR beta chain was retrieved from a study of blood T cell repertoires in COVID-19. For the study at large: The analysed material was cDNA or gDNA that came from T cells, B-cell-depleted T cells, or PBMCs.

Germline lookup yields CDR1 SNHLY and CDR2 FYNNEI. The CDR3 is 15 residues long. V dropped 6 bases and J dropped 7; count of bases not matched to a gene: 9. Assay: immunoSEQ multiplex PCR; the TCRdb copy retains only in-frame clones and omits some. Here the sample spans almost 500,000 clones, approximately 91% being singletons. Cohort 3 recovery required two negative PCRs, clearance, or symptom resolution. The chain carries TRBV2 and TRBJ1-6; 7 nucleotides line up with TRBD1. The sequencing input was PBMCs or T cells enriched from blood (not recorded which). The receptor comes from a woman aged 55 to 70 who had recovered from COVID-19. The CDR3 nucleotides read TGTGCCAGCAGGGGTGAGCAGGGGGGAAATTCACCCCTCCACTTT. Translation gives CASRGEQGGNSPLHF. The full variable domain, with the rest looked up from reference TRBV2 and TRBJ1-6, is EPEVTQTPSHQVTQMGQEVILRCVPISNHLYFYWYRQILGQKVEFLVSFYNNEISEKSEIFDDQFSVERPDGSNFTLKIRSTKLEDSAMYFCASRGEQGGNSPLHFGNGTRLTVT.